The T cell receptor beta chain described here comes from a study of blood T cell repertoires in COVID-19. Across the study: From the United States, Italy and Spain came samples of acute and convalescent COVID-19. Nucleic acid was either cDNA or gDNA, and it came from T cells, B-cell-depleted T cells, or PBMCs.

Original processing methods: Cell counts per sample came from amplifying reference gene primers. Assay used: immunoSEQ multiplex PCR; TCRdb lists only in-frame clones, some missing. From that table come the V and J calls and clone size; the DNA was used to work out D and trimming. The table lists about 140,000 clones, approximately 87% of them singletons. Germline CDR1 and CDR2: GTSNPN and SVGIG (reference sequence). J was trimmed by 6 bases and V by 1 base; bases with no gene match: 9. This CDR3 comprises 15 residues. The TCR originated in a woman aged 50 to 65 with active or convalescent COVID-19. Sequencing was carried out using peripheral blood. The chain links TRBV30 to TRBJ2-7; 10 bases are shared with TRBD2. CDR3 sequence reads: CAWSGYSGRTSEQYF. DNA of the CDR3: TGTGCCTGGAGTGGATATAGCGGGAGGACCTCCGAGCAGTACTTC.